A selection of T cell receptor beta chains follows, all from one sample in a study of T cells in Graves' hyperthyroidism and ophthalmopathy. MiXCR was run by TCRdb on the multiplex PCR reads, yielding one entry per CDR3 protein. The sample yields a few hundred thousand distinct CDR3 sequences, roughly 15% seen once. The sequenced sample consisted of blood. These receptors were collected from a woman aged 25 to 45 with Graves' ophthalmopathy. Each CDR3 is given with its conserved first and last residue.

CASSFWRSHEQYF | TRBJ2-7 | TRBV27
CASSYSIMAGEQFF | TRBJ2-1 | TRBV6-6
CASSTGQGNQPQHF | TRBJ1-5 | TRBV7-9
CASSLPWGAGGPNEQFF | TRBJ2-1 | TRBV28
CASSFGGQGASYNSPLHF | TRBJ1-6 | TRBV5-6
CASRPGPDTDTQYF | TRBJ2-3 | TRBV12-3/TRBV12-4
CASSQDLRGPATQYF | TRBJ2-5 | TRBV4-3
CAWSAVGGGIGQYF | TRBJ2-7 | TRBV30
CAISESSTDTQYF | TRBJ2-3 | TRBV10-3
CASSAREDSYEQYF | TRBJ2-7 | TRBV18
CASSSRTGPTLYGYTF | TRBJ1-2 | TRBV28
CASSGAPGQGPYSPLHF | TRBJ1-6 | TRBV9
CASRTDRIPEAFF | TRBJ1-1 | TRBV27
CATSRDNRGINNEQFF | TRBJ2-1 | TRBV15
CASSQISGVAETQYF | TRBJ2-5 | TRBV6-1
CASSSSGSETQYF | TRBJ2-5 | TRBV28
CATRQGMDAEAFF | TRBJ1-1 | TRBV12-3/TRBV12-4
CAISDQGAPFLGGYTF | TRBJ1-2 | TRBV10-3
CASSLAGTHGETQYF | TRBJ2-5 | TRBV7-3
CASSYGGGPGELFF | TRBJ2-2 | TRBV6-5
CASSIGQGDREQYF | TRBJ2-7 | TRBV5-1
CTSSPTSGAHTDTQYF | TRBJ2-3 | TRBV11-2
CASSYDPPGEQYF | TRBJ2-7 | TRBV6-6
CASSRTETNEKLFF | TRBJ1-4 | TRBV6-1
CASSSDRLEQYF | TRBJ2-7 | TRBV28
CASSSSGPHEQFF | TRBJ2-1 | TRBV3-1
CSARDRRGFQETQYF | TRBJ2-5 | TRBV20-1
CASRRLADNEQFF | TRBJ2-1 | TRBV6-1
CASSHPLADGVYEQYF | TRBJ2-7 | TRBV7-2
CASSSYRTGGNTEAFF | TRBJ1-1 | TRBV5-4
CASSYFWQAGSPLHF | TRBJ1-6 | TRBV6-6
CASRGGQILYNEQFF | TRBJ2-1 | TRBV28
CSVELDGGGTEAFF | TRBJ1-1 | TRBV29-1
CASSHRDRDDTEAFF | TRBJ1-1 | TRBV7-2
CSIRPRLNTEAFF | TRBJ1-1 | TRBV29-1
CASSLAGPAQDTQYF | TRBJ2-3 | TRBV12-3/TRBV12-4
CSARAVVSNQPQHF | TRBJ1-5 | TRBV20-1
CASSIGEKLFF | TRBJ1-4 | TRBV19
CASRWGRELFF | TRBJ2-2 | TRBV19
CSASSVVPGGGNSPLHF | TRBJ1-6 | TRBV20-1
CASSSTGDRETQYF | TRBJ2-5 | TRBV12-3/TRBV12-4
CASSQDLHTEAFF | TRBJ1-1 | TRBV4-3
CASRSDRGTGNTIYF | TRBJ1-3 | TRBV6-1